A single T cell receptor beta chain is shown here with its context. The CDR3 consists of 14 residues. V lost 1 base and J 11 bases, leaving 17 bases between the germline ends. Looked up from germline, CDR1 is LNHDA and CDR2 is SQIVND (reference sequence). The data stem from a study of glioma-infiltrating T cells after dendritic cell vaccination. Patients had residual fresh-frozen tumor tissue and more than two years of survival data. Produced via immunoSEQ multiplex PCR; TCRdb's table is partial and in-frame only. This table holds tens of thousands of clones, more than 90% found once. This material consisted of blood, taken before dendritic cell vaccination. The V gene is TRBV19, the J gene TRBJ2-5, with D possibly being TRBD1 (5 bases). This clonotype originated in a human donor with glioblastoma. Here the CDR3 reads CASSIGQMFGEQYF. DNA of the CDR3: TGTGCCAGTAGTATAGGACAGATGTTTGGTGAGCAGTACTTC.